This T cell receptor (beta chain) appears in the sequencing data of a study of regulatory T cells in long-lasting Graves disease. On this clonotype: Its antigen is as yet unknown.

Findings and caveats of the study: Shared public clonotypes totalled a few thousand in persistent patients, compared with around 880 in new patients.

CDR3 regions were amplified by Arm-PCR using iRepertoire HTBI primers to build TCR beta libraries. Study processing details: Identification of gene segments yielded some 61 TRBV and over 12 TRBJ across samples. TCRdb analysed the multiplex PCR reads with MiXCR anew, one entry per CDR3 protein. In this record, the V and J calls reflect TCRdb's handling and not the investigators' own analysis. The table includes roughly 530,000 distinct CDR3 sequences, roughly 16% detected once. Germline CDR1 is SQVTM and CDR2 is ANQGSEA. V was clipped by 6 bases and J by 6 bases, with 20 bases between them. The CDR3 sequence is 14 residues long. The sample's time point: newly diagnosed GD, antithyroid drugs for less than 3 months. The TCR library was prepared using RNA isolated from PBMCs. The data were also submitted as part of a second study, on T cells in Graves' hyperthyroidism and ophthalmopathy. That work states: TCR CDR3 regions were first amplified by RT-PCR with HTBI primers. Most expanded thyroid clonotypes above 0.001 recurred in blood.

The origin of this receptor is a woman aged 40 to 65 with Graves disease. V gene TRBV29-1 combines with J gene TRBJ1-2; D not certain. The material sequenced was peripheral blood mononuclear cells (PBMCs), taken at new diagnosis, from a patient treated with antithyroid drugs. CDR3 nucleotide sequence: TGCAGCGTCCGGCCCAGCCCCCAAAGCAATGGCTACACCTTC. Translating it yields CSVRPSPQSNGYTF.